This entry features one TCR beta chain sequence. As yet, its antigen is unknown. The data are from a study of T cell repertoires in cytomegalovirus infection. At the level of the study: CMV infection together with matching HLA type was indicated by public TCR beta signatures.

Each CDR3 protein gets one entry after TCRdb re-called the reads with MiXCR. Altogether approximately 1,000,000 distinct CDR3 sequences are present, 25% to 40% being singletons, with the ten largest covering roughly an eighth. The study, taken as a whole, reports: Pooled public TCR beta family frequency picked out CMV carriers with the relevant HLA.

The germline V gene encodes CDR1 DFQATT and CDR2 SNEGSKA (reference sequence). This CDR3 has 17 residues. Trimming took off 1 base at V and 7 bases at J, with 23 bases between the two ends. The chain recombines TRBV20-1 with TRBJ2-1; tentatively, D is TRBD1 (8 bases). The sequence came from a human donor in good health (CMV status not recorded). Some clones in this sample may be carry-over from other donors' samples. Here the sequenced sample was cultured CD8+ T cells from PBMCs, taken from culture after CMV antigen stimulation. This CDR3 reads CSARGGGQERRGNEQFF. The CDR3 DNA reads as TGCAGTGCTAGAGGGGGGGGACAGGAACGGAGGGGAAATGAGCAGTTCTTC.